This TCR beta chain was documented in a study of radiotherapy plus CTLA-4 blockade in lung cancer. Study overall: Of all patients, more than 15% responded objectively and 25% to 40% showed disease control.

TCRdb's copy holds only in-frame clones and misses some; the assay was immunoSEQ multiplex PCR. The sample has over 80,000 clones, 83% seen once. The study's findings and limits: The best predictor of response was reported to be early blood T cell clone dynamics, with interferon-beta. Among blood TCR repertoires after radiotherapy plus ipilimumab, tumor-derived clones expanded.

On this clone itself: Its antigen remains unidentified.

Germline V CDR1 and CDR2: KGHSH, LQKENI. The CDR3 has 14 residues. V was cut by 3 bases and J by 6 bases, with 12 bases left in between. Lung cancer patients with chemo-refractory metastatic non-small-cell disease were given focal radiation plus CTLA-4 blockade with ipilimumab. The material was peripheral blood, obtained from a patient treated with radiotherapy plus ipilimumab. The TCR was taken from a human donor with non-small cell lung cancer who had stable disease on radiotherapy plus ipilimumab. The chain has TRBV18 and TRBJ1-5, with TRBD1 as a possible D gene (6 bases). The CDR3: CASSPSGTFQPQHF. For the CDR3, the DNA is TGTGCCAGCTCACCGTCCGGGACATTTCAGCCCCAGCATTTT.